Described below is a single T cell receptor (beta chain) sequence and its context. The table came from immunoSEQ multiplex PCR; TCRdb's copy has only in-frame clones and leaves some out. Here the sample spans 100,000 to 150,000 clones, 90% to 95% being singletons. In germline, CDR1 is SGDLS, CDR2 YYNGEE. The CDR3 contains 15 residues. Deletions cut 0 bases from V and 2 bases from J, with 10 bases between. This sample is drawn from a study of T cell changes during pregnancy in multiple sclerosis. The chain has TRBV9 and TRBJ2-3; D not certain. The receptor comes from a female donor with multiple sclerosis, enrolled in a pregnancy study. Sequenced material: peripheral blood, taken before pregnancy. The CDR3 spells CASSVAIQITDTQYF. In nucleotides, the CDR3 is TGTGCCAGCAGCGTAGCTATACAGATCACAGATACGCAGTATTTT. Using reference TRBV9 and TRBJ2-3 for the parts outside the CDR3, the full variable domain is DSGVTQTPKHLITATGQRVTLRCSPRSGDLSVYWYQQSLDQGLQFLIQYYNGEERAKGNILERFSAQQFPDLHSELNLSSLELGDSALYFCASSVAIQITDTQYFGPGTRLTVL.